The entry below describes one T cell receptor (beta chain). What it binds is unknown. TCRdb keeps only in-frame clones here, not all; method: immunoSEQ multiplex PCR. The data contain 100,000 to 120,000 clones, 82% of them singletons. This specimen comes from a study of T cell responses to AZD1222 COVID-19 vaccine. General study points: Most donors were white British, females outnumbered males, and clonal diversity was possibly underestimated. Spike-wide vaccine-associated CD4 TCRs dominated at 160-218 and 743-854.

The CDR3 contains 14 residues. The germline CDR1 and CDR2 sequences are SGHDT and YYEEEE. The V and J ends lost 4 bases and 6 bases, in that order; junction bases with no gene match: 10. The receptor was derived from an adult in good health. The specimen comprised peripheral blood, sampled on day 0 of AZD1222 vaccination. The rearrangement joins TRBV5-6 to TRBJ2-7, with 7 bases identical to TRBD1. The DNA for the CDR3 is TGTGCCAGCAGCGGTGGGGGACAGCACCCCGAGCAGTACTTC. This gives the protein CASSGGGQHPEQYF. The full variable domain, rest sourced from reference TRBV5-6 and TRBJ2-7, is DAGVTQSPTHLIKTRGQQVTLRCSPKSGHDTVSWYQQALGQGPQFIFQYYEEEERQRGNFPDRFSGHQFPNYSSELNVNALLLGDSALYLCASSGGGQHPEQYFGPGTRLTVT.